Presented here are 3 T cell receptor beta chains from one specimen sequenced in a study of CD8+ T cells in alopecia areata. TCR sequencing used cDNA made by reverse transcription of extracted RNA. Repertoires were generated with immunoSEQ multiplex PCR, while TCRdb's copy carries only in-frame clones and drops some. The table lists about 5,900 clones, 50% to 75% of them singletons, with over 11% in the top ten. Collected material from alopecia areata patients comprised lesional scalp punch biopsies and peripheral blood. The sequencing input was skin. These receptors were taken from a human donor with alopecia areata.

The rearrangement joins TRBV4-1 to TRBJ2-7; D might be TRBD2 (6 bases). The CDR3 length is 16 residues. Germline V gene sequence: CDR1 MGHRA, CDR2 YSYEKL. Trimming cost V 0 bases and J 0 bases, with 12 bases left between them. The CDR3 spells CASSQEGSGSSYEQYF. Written as DNA, the CDR3 is TGCGCCAGCAGCCAAGAAGGCTCCGGGAGCTCCTACGAGCAGTACTTC.

V usage is TRBV7-3 and J usage is TRBJ2-7; D uncertain. Trimming removed 2 bases at V and 2 bases at J, with 13 bases between. This CDR3 region has 15 residues. CDR1 is SGHTA and CDR2 is FQGTGA in the germline V gene. CDR3 region: CASSLGQPVPYEQYF. The CDR3 DNA sequence: TGTGCCAGCAGCTTAGGGCAGCCCGTCCCCTACGAGCAGTACTTC.

V is TRBV4-1 and J is TRBJ2-7, with 7 bases matching TRBD1. Germline V gene lookup returns CDR1 MGHRA and CDR2 YSYEKL. CDR3 length: 15 residues. The ends lost 2 bases at V and 5 bases at J; junction bases unmatched: 9. As DNA, the CDR3 is TGCGCCAGCAGCCAACTGACAGGGAATGTCAACGAGCAGTACTTC. Amino acids: CASSQLTGNVNEQYF.